This T cell receptor (beta chain) was retrieved from a study of T-cell reconstitution after alpha-beta-depleted transplantation in children. Study-wide results and caveats: Alpha-beta T cells about two months after transplant reportedly derived from several hundred expanded graft clones.

During its preparation, the TCRbeta library received unique molecular identifiers. TCRdb passed the PCR reads through MiXCR, listing each CDR3 protein once. The sample consists of a few hundred thousand distinct CDR3 sequences, 10% to 15% of them appearing once. Germline V lookup: CDR1 KGHSH, CDR2 LQKENI. CDR3 length equals 11 residues. V was clipped by 7 bases and J by 5 bases, with 6 bases between them. The sample holds a few counts of this clonotype. Its target is not known. V usage is TRBV18 and J usage is TRBJ2-1, with D uncertain. The sequence came from a male patient between 5 and 17 years old who had a stem cell transplant for acute myeloid leukemia, so the T cells may come from the graft donor. This sample comprised PBMCs, mostly from graft donor cells, obtained 360 days after TCRalphabeta/CD19-depleted stem cell transplant. The DNA for the CDR3 is TGTGCCAGCTACAGAAACAATGAGCAGTTCTTC. Translating it yields CASYRNNEQFF.